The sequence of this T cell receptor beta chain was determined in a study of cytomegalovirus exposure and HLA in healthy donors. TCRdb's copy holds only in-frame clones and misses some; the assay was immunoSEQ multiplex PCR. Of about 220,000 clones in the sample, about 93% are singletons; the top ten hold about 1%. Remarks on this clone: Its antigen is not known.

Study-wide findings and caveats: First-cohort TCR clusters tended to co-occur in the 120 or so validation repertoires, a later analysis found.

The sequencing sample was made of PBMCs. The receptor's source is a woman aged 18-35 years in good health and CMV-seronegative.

The CDR3 is CATSTGESNYGYTF. The CDR3 DNA is TGTGCCACCAGCACGGGAGAGTCTAACTATGGCTACACCTTC. The chain is built from TRBV15 and TRBJ1-2, with D unresolved. The CDR3 totals 14 residues. The germline CDR1 and CDR2 sequences are LNHNV and YYDKDF (reference sequence). The V gene lost 4 bases and the J gene lost 0 bases, with 9 bases spanning the gap.